This entry lists 26 T cell receptor beta chains sequenced from one sample in a study of technical replicates of blood from a few donors. Sequencing used immunoSEQ multiplex PCR; TCRdb keeps in-frame clones, though not all of them. The data contain about 81,000 clones, roughly 96% of them singletons. Material for sequencing was T cells isolated from PBMCs. The receptors stem from a human donor in good health.

The chain uses TRBV5-6 and TRBJ2-7; TRBD1 is a possible D gene (5 bases). Trimming pared 3 bases from V and 9 bases from J, leaving 16 bases between. The V gene's germline CDR1 is SGHDT and CDR2 YYEEEE. The CDR3 is 13 amino acids. DNA of the CDR3: TGTGCCAGCAGCTCGCTAGATCGTCAGGGGCAGTACTTC. Amino acid sequence: CASSSLDRQGQYF.

This chain connects TRBV6-1 to TRBJ1-3, with 7 positions matching TRBD1. The germline V gene encodes CDR1 MNHNS and CDR2 SASEGT. This CDR3 spans 14 amino acids. The J segment lost 1 base and the V segment lost 6 bases, leaving 3 bases of the junction unmatched. The CDR3 sequence: CASRGTASGNTIYF. CDR3 nucleotide sequence: TGTGCCAGCAGAGGGACAGCGTCTGGAAACACCATATATTTT.

The J gene is TRBJ1-2, the V gene TRBV30; D remains ambiguous. CDR1 is GTSNPN and CDR2 is SVGIG in the germline V gene (reference sequence). Trimming took 2 bases from V and 4 from J, leaving 11 bases between them. This CDR3 spans 13 amino acids. The CDR3 loop reads CAWSPVAFYGYTF. The CDR3 nucleotides are TGTGCCTGGAGTCCGGTTGCATTCTATGGCTACACCTTC.

V gene TRBV18 combines with J gene TRBJ2-3; a possible D gene is TRBD1 (6 bases). In germline, CDR1 is KGHSH, CDR2 LQKENI. The V end lost 2 bases, the J end lost 1 base, and 10 bases lay between the germline ends. The CDR3 contains 15 residues. CDR3 bases: TGTGCCAGCTCACCATCACAGGGCCGCACAGATACGCAGTATTTT. Protein sequence: CASSPSQGRTDTQYF.

This chain connects TRBV5-6 to TRBJ2-1; weak D call: TRBD1 (6 bases). V lost 2 bases to trimming and J lost 0 bases, with 15 bases between them. Germline CDR1 reads SGHDT; CDR2 reads YYEEEE. This CDR3 has 17 residues. CDR3 in amino acids: CASSFYRAGASYNEQFF. The DNA of the CDR3 is TGTGCCAGCAGCTTTTATCGGGCAGGGGCCTCCTACAATGAGCAGTTCTTC. Full variable domain (rest looked up from reference TRBV5-6 and TRBJ2-1): DAGVTQSPTHLIKTRGQQVTLRCSPKSGHDTVSWYQQALGQGPQFIFQYYEEEERQRGNFPDRFSGHQFPNYSSELNVNALLLGDSALYLCASSFYRAGASYNEQFFGPGTRLTVL.

The gene calls are TRBV7-3 and TRBJ1-1, with D possibly being TRBD1 (6 bases). Trimming shortened V by 5 bases and J by 1 base, and 11 bases separated the two germline ends. Per the germline V gene, CDR1 is SGHTA and CDR2 is FQGTGA. The CDR3 extends over 14 amino acids. As DNA, the CDR3 is TGTGCCAGCAGCAACGGACAGAGGAACACTGAAGCTTTCTTT. Its protein is CASSNGQRNTEAFF.

The V call is TRBV4-1, the J call TRBJ2-1; maybe TRBD1 (6 bases). Trimming pared 3 bases from V and 7 bases from J, leaving 13 bases between. The CDR3 length is 14 residues. The germline V gene has CDR1 MGHRA and CDR2 YSYEKL. CDR3 in DNA: TGCGCCAGCAGCCATCCTAGGGGGTGGAATGAGCAGTTCTTC. Residues: CASSHPRGWNEQFF.

J is TRBJ2-7 and V is TRBV4-1; 7 nucleotides match TRBD2. Trimming cost V 4 bases and J 3 bases; bases outside gene matches: 6. Germline lookup yields CDR1 MGHRA and CDR2 YSYEKL. The CDR3 spans 14 residues. The CDR3 DNA is TGCGCCAGCAGCCCGGCCCGGGACTACTACGAGCAGTACTTC. It encodes CASSPARDYYEQYF.

The chain recombines TRBV7-9 with TRBJ2-5; no reliable D call. Trimming cost V 1 base and J 4 bases, with 16 bases left between them. CDR1 is SEHNR and CDR2 is FQNEAQ in the germline V gene (reference sequence). The CDR3 runs 16 residues. The DNA for the CDR3 is TGTGCCAGCAGCTTAGGTGTGGCAGATCGAAGAGAGACCCAGTACTTC. The encoded protein is CASSLGVADRRETQYF.

This sequence joins TRBV28 and TRBJ1-5, with D hard to call. The CDR3 is made up of 15 amino acids. The germline CDR1 and CDR2 sequences are MDHEN and SYDVKM. V gave up 7 bases and J gave up 0 bases, with 13 bases separating them. The CDR3 loop reads CASTLAGYSNQPQHF. Here the CDR3 DNA reads TGTGCCAGCACCCTGGCCGGGTATAGCAATCAGCCCCAGCATTTT.

This clone showed up just once. This chain joins TRBV6-5 and TRBJ2-7, with TRBD1 as a possible D gene (6 bases). The CDR3 is 15 amino acids. The germline V gene has CDR1 MNHEY and CDR2 SVGAGI. Deletions cut 3 bases from V and 5 bases from J, with 17 bases between. CDR3 sequence (DNA): TGTGCCAGCAGTTATTCGTACAGGGAGCCTAACGAGCAGTACTTC. Amino acid sequence: CASSYSYREPNEQYF.

This chain joins TRBV4-2 and TRBJ2-5, with a weak D call TRBD2 (6 bases). Trimming took off 3 bases at V and 0 bases at J, with 14 bases between the two ends. The CDR3 has 16 residues. Looked up from germline, CDR1 is LGHNA and CDR2 is YNFKEQ. In DNA form, the CDR3 reads TGTGCCAGCAGCCATATAGCGGAGATCGACCAAGAGACCCAGTACTTC. It specifies CASSHIAEIDQETQYF.

Here the CDR3 reads CASSRTGDPYEQYF. CDR3 nucleotide sequence: TGTGCCAGCAGCAGGACAGGGGACCCCTACGAGCAGTACTTC. This chain links TRBV14 with TRBJ2-7, with 9 bases identical to TRBD1. The germline CDR1 and CDR2 sequences are SGHDN and FVKESK. This CDR3 is built from 14 residues. J was trimmed by 2 bases and V by 5 bases; bases with no gene match: 4. The full variable domain, with the rest looked up from reference TRBV14 and TRBJ2-7, is EAGVTQFPSHSVIEKGQTVTLRCDPISGHDNLYWYRRVMGKEIKFLLHFVKESKQDESGMPNNRFLAERTGGTYSTLKVQPAELEDSGVYFCASSRTGDPYEQYFGPGTRLTVT.

This sequence joins TRBV5-1 and TRBJ2-3, with 8 bases lining up with TRBD2. V was pared by 0 bases and J by 0 bases, with 3 bases of the junction left unmatched. Germline CDR1 is SGHRS and CDR2 is YFSETQ. This CDR3 comprises 16 residues. CDR3 amino acids: CASSLDPSGSTDTQYF. The CDR3 region has the DNA TGCGCCAGCAGCTTGGACCCTAGCGGGAGCACAGATACGCAGTATTTT.

This clone was seen once. The chain couples TRBV5-1 to TRBJ1-1; D is perhaps TRBD1 (6 bases). The CDR3 consists of 15 residues. From germline, CDR1 is SGHRS and CDR2 YFSETQ. The V end was cut by 0 bases, the J end by 8 bases, with 17 bases between. The CDR3 DNA follows: TGCGCCAGCAGCTTGGGACCAGGGGCGAATTTCGAAGCTTTCTTT. Encoded protein: CASSLGPGANFEAFF. Complete variable domain (other parts from reference TRBV5-1 and TRBJ1-1): KAGVTQTPRYLIKTRGQQVTLSCSPISGHRSVSWYQQTPGQGLQFLFEYFSETQRNKGNFPGRFSGRQFSNSRSEMNVSTLELGDSALYLCASSLGPGANFEAFFGQGTRLTVV.

J is TRBJ2-2 and V is TRBV6-1; tentatively, D is TRBD1 (6 bases). Germline-derived CDR1 and CDR2 are MNHNS and SASEGT. CDR3 length equals 14 residues. Trimming took off 9 bases at V and 0 bases at J, with 11 bases between the two ends. CDR3 in amino acids: CASTDRSNTGELFF. DNA of the CDR3: TGTGCCAGTACAGACAGGTCGAACACCGGGGAGCTGTTTTTT.

V is TRBV5-1 and J is TRBJ2-3; D call uncertain. The CDR3 extends over 13 amino acids. Trimming stripped 2 bases from V and 6 bases from J, with 10 bases between. The germline V gene encodes CDR1 SGHRS and CDR2 YFSETQ. CDR3 nucleotide sequence: TGCGCCAGCAGCTTATATTCTCGTGATACGCAGTATTTT. Its protein product is CASSLYSRDTQYF.

This chain connects TRBV5-4 to TRBJ1-2; tentative D call: TRBD1 (5 bases). V was clipped by 4 bases and J by 3 bases, with 10 bases between them. CDR1 is SGHNT and CDR2 is YYREEE in the germline V gene (reference sequence). The CDR3 contains 13 residues. The CDR3 bases are TGTGCCAGCAGCCCCGCGACAGACTATGGCTACACCTTC. Translated, it gives CASSPATDYGYTF. Filled out from reference TRBV5-4 and TRBJ1-2, the complete variable domain reads ETGVTQSPTHLIKTRGQQVTLRCSSQSGHNTVSWYQQALGQGPQFIFQYYREEENGRGNFPPRFSGLQFPNYSSELNVNALELDDSALYLCASSPATDYGYTFGSGTRLTVV.

The rearrangement uses TRBV29-1 and TRBJ1-1; D is uncertain. This CDR3 spans 12 amino acids. Germline V gene data show CDR1 as SQVTM and CDR2 as ANQGSEA. V lost 2 bases and J lost 5, with 9 bases in between. DNA for the CDR3: TGCAGCGTTGAATCCCCCTCGACTGAAGCTTTCTTT. Encoded protein: CSVESPSTEAFF.

The chain combines TRBV5-4 with TRBJ2-7, with 12 positions matching TRBD2. CDR3 size: 16 residues. The V segment lost 0 bases and the J segment 1 base; nucleotides outside the gene matches: 2. CDR1 and CDR2 from the germline V gene are SGHNT and YYREEE (reference sequence). Here the CDR3 DNA reads TGTGCCAGCAGCTTGGGCCTAGCGGGAGGGTCCTACGAGCAGTACTTC. Translated, it gives CASSLGLAGGSYEQYF.

The rearrangement links TRBV14 to TRBJ1-2; D is uncertain. V was pared by 1 base and J by 4 bases, with 7 bases between. The CDR3 runs 13 residues. CDR1 and CDR2 from the germline V gene are SGHDN and FVKESK. CDR3 loop: CASSQVRSYGYTF. DNA of the CDR3: TGTGCCAGCAGCCAAGTACGTAGCTATGGCTACACCTTC.

The V and J genes are TRBV13 and TRBJ2-2; TRBD1 agrees at 7 bases. Losses at the gene ends were 3 bases for V and 4 bases for J; bases not matched to a gene: 8. The CDR3 covers 16 residues. Germline-derived CDR1 and CDR2 are PRHDT and FYEKMQ (reference sequence). The CDR3 bases are TGTGCCAGCAGCTTCTTAGGCAGGGGGATCACCGGGGAGCTGTTTTTT. Translation gives CASSFLGRGITGELFF.

Comments on this clone: The junction departs from the called germline gene at one end, perhaps through a read error. The chain joins TRBV9 to TRBJ2-7, with D unresolved. Germline-derived CDR1 and CDR2 are SGDLS and YYNGEE. The CDR3 spans 13 residues. CDR3 nucleotides: TGTGCCAGCAGCGTAGGACCGCGGTACGGGCAGTACTTC. Its translation is CASSVGPRYGQYF.

This clone has a single count. This chain uses TRBV28 with TRBJ1-4; perhaps TRBD1 as D (6 bases). The CDR3 length is 14 residues. V was pared by 7 bases and J by 7 bases, with 16 bases between. Germline V gene data show CDR1 as MDHEN and CDR2 as SYDVKM. CDR3 region: CASTSGAGVEKLFF. In DNA form, the CDR3 reads TGTGCCAGCACTTCTGGGGCAGGGGTTGAAAAACTGTTTTTT.

V and J are TRBV29-1 and TRBJ2-3; TRBD1 aligns across 7 bases. The trim removed 0 bases at V and 4 bases at J, leaving 7 bases unmatched. Germline V CDR1 and CDR2: SQVTM, ANQGSEA. This CDR3 has 15 amino acids. The CDR3 loop reads CSVEDGQVSADTQYF. For the CDR3, the DNA is TGCAGCGTTGAAGACGGACAGGTTTCGGCAGATACGCAGTATTTT.

The chain couples TRBV7-9 to TRBJ2-7; 9 bases fit TRBD1. The J segment lost 3 bases and the V segment lost 4 bases, leaving 10 bases of the junction unmatched. The CDR3 totals 16 residues. CDR1 SEHNR and CDR2 FQNEAQ come from the germline V gene (reference sequence). Written as DNA, the CDR3 is TGTGCCAGCAGCTCGACAACCAACAGGGGGCTCTACGAGCAGTACTTC. Translated: CASSSTTNRGLYEQYF.